This TCR beta chain emerged from a study of shared clonotypes between healthy human individuals. Study-wide points: The authors expected sequencing depth to affect clonotype sharing among donors. Of the naive CD4 clonotypes, about 5% were shared across a few donors.

Naive CD8 cells were CD45RO-negative, positively selected for CCR7, excluding terminally differentiated effector memory CD45RA+ cells. Germline-derived CDR1 and CDR2 are SGHDN and FVKESK. V lost 2 bases and J 0 bases, leaving 16 bases between the germline ends. The CDR3 consists of 18 residues. A note on this clone: Antigen: not known.

The sorted-subset replicate PCRs were given roughly 190 ng DNA, which is 31,000 or so T cell genomes. Assay: immunoSEQ multiplex PCR; the TCRdb copy retains only in-frame clones and omits some. The profile covers 1.5 million to 2.5 million clones, with roughly 94% appearing a single time and around 1% taken by the ten largest. The rearrangement joins TRBV14 to TRBJ2-2; possible D gene TRBD2, 6 bases. The sample comprised naive CD8+ T cells sorted from blood. This clonotype was sampled from a young man in good health. CDR3 coding DNA: TGTGCCAGCAGCCAACGTTCTGGGAGGAAGGCGAACACCGGGGAGCTGTTTTTT. Translated: CASSQRSGRKANTGELFF.